This T cell receptor (beta chain) was captured by sequencing in a study of blood T cell repertoires in COVID-19. Background on the study: From the United States, Italy and Spain came samples of acute and convalescent COVID-19.

As originally analysed: Scientists estimated how many nucleated cells there were by amplifying reference gene primers. The table came from immunoSEQ multiplex PCR; TCRdb's copy has only in-frame clones and leaves some out. Clone size and V and J calls were adopted from that table, with D and trimming inferred from the DNA. The table lists 40,000 to 55,000 clones, approximately 83% of them singletons. Trimming removed 3 bases from V and 1 base from J, with 12 bases in between. CDR1 and CDR2 from the germline V gene are LNHNV and YYDKDF (reference sequence). The length of the CDR3 is 15 residues. The chain uses TRBV15 and TRBJ2-5; unclear D gene. This TCR came from a man aged 40-49 years with acute or convalescent COVID-19. The specimen was peripheral blood. The DNA for the CDR3 is TGTGCCACCAGCAGGCTACAGAACTTCCAAGAGACCCAGTACTTC. Protein product: CATSRLQNFQETQYF.